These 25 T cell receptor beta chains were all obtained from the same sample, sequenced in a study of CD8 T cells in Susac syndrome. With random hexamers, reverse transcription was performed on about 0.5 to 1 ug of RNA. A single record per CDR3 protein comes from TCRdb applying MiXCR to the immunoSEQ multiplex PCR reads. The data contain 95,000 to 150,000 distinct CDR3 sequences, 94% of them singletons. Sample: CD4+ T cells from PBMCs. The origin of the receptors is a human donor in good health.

In DNA, the CDR3 is TGTGCCAGCAGCTTCCGGTCAAATTCACCCCTCCACTTT. Translation gives CASSFRSNSPLHF. The rearrangement joins TRBV5-8 to TRBJ1-6; D is undetermined. This CDR3 has 13 residues. V was clipped by 2 bases and J by 7 bases, with 7 bases between them. Germline V CDR1 and CDR2: SGHTS, YDEGEE.

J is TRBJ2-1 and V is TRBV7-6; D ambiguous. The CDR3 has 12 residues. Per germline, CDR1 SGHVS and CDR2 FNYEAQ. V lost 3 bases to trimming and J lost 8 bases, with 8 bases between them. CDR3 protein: CASSFMWDEQFF. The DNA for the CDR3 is TGTGCCAGCAGCTTTATGTGGGATGAGCAGTTCTTC.

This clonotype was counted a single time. Here the CDR3 DNA reads TGCGCCAGCAGCCAAGATCATGGAAAGGACAGGCCCTCTGGAAACACCATATATTTT. Its translation is CASSQDHGKDRPSGNTIYF. V usage is TRBV4-3 and J usage is TRBJ1-3; 7 bases map to TRBD1. J was trimmed by 0 bases and V by 0 bases; bases with no gene match: 11. The CDR3 extends over 19 amino acids. Per the germline V gene, CDR1 is LGHNA and CDR2 is YSLEER.

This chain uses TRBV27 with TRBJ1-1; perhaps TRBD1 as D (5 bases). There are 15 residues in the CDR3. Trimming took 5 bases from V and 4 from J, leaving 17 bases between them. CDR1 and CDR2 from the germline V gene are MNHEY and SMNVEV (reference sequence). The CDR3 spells CASSISGTGGTEAFF. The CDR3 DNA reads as TGTGCCAGCAGTATCTCCGGGACGGGAGGCACTGAAGCTTTCTTT.

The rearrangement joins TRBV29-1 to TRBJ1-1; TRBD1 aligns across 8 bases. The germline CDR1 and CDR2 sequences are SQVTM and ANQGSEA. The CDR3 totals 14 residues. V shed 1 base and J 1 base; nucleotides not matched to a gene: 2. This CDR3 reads CSVEVQGENTEAFF. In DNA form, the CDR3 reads TGCAGCGTTGAAGTACAGGGGGAGAACACTGAAGCTTTCTTT. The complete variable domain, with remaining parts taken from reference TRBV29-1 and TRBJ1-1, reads SAVISQKPSRDICQRGTSLTIQCQVDSQVTMMFWYRQQPGQSLTLIATANQGSEATYESGFVIDKFPISRPNLTFSTLTVSNMSPEDSSIYLCSVEVQGENTEAFFGQGTRLTVV.

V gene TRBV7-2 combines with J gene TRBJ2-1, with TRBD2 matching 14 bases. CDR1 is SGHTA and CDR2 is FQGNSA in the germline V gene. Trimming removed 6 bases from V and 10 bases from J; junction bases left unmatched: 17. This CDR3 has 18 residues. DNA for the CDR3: TGTGCCAGCAGTCTACGCTTCGGCGCGACTAGCGGGAGGGTAGAGCAGTTCTTC. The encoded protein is CASSLRFGATSGRVEQFF.

For the CDR3, the DNA is TGTGCCTGGAGCGGTGGACTAGCGGGAGCATTGACCCAGTACTTC. It specifies CAWSGGLAGALTQYF. V gene TRBV30 combines with J gene TRBJ2-5; 13 bases map to TRBD2. CDR1 and CDR2 (germline): GTSNPN, SVGIG (reference sequence). This CDR3 contains 15 residues. The ends lost 3 bases at V and 7 bases at J; junction bases unmatched: 8.

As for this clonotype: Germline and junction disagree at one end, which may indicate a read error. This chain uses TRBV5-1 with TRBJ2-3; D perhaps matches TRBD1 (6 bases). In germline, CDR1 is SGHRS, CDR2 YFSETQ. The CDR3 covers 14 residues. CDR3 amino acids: CASSLGQSTDTQYF. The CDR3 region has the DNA TGTGCCAGCAGTTTAGGACAGAGCACAGATACGCAGTATTTT.

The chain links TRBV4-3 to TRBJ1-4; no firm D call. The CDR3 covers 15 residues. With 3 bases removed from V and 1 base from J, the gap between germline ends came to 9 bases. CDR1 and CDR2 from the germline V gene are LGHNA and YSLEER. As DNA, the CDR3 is TGCGCCAGCAGCCAGGCCTATCGAACTAATGAAAAACTGTTTTTT. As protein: CASSQAYRTNEKLFF.

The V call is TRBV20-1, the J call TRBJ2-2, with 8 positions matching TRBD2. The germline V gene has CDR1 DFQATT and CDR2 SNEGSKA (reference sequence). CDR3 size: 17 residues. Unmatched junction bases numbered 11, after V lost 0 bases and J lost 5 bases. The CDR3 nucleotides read TGCAGTGCTAGAGATGAGCAAAGCGGGAGACTGACCGGGGAGCTGTTTTTT. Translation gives CSARDEQSGRLTGELFF.

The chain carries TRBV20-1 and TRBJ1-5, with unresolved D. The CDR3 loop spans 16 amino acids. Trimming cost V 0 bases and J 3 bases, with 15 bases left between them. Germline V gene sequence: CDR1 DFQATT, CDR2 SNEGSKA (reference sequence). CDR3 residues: CSARDWRRESNQPQHF. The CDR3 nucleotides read TGCAGTGCTAGAGATTGGAGACGGGAATCCAATCAGCCCCAGCATTTT.

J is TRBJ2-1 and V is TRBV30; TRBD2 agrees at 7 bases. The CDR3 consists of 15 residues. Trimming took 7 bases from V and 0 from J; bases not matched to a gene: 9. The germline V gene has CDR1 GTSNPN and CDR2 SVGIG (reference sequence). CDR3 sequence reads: CALRTGTISYNEQFF. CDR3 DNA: TGTGCCTTGAGAACCGGGACTATCTCCTACAATGAGCAGTTCTTC.

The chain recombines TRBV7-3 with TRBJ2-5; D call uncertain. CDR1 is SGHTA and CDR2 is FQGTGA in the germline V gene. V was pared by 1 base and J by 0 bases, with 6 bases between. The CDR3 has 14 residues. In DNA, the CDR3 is TGTGCCAGCAGCTTAAGTGGAGACCAAGAGACCCAGTACTTC. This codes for CASSLSGDQETQYF.

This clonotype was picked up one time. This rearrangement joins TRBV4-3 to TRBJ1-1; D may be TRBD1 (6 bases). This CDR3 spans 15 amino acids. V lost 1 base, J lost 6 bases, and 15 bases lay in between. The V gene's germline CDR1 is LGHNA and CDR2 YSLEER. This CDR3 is CASSQGAGEIAEAFF. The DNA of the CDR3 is TGCGCCAGCAGCCAAGGTGCAGGGGAAATCGCTGAAGCTTTCTTT.

For the CDR3, the DNA is TGCAGTGCTAGACAATCGGCTAGCGGGAGTATAGATACGCAGTATTTT. Its protein is CSARQSASGSIDTQYF. This chain uses TRBV20-1 with TRBJ2-3, with 10 bases matching TRBD2. The CDR3 is made up of 16 amino acids. Germline V gene lookup returns CDR1 DFQATT and CDR2 SNEGSKA (reference sequence). With V trimmed by 2 bases and J by 5 bases, 10 bases remained unmatched.

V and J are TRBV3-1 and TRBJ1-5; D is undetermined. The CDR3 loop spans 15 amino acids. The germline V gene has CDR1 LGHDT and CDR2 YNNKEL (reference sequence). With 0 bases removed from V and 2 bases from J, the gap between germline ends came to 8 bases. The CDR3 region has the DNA TGTGCCAGCAGCCAAGATCCGGAGGGCAATCAGCCCCAGCATTTT. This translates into CASSQDPEGNQPQHF.

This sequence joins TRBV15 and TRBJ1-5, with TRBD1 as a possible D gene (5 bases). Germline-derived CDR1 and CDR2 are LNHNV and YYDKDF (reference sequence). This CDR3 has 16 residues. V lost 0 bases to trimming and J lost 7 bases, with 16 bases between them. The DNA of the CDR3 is TGTGCCACCAGCAGAGATCGATTTGGGGGATCCCAGCCCCAGCATTTT. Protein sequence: CATSRDRFGGSQPQHF.

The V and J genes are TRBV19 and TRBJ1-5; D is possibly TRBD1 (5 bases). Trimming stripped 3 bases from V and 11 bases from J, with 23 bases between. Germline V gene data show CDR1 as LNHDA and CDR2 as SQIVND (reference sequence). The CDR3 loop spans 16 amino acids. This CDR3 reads CASSIPSGTPERAQHF. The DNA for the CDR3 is TGTGCCAGTAGTATCCCTTCCGGGACCCCCGAGAGGGCCCAGCATTTT.

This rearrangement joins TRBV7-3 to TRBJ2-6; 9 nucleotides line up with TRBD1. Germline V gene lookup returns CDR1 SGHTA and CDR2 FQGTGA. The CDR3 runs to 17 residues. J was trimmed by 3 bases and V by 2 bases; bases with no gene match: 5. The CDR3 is CASSLWDREYGANVLTF. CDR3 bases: TGTGCCAGCAGCTTATGGGACAGGGAATATGGGGCCAACGTCCTGACTTTC.

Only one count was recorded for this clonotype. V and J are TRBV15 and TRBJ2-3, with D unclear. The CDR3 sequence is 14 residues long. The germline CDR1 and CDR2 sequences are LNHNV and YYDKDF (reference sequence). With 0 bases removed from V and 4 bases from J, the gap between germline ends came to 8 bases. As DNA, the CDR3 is TGTGCCACCAGCAGAGATGCGTCCGCAGATACGCAGTATTTT. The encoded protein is CATSRDASADTQYF.

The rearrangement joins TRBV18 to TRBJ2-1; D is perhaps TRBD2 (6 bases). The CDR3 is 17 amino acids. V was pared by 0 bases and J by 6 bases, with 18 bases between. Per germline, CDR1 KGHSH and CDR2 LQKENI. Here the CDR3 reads CASSPPAGSSRANEQFF. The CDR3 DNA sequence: TGTGCCAGCTCACCACCCGCGGGAAGCTCAAGGGCCAATGAGCAGTTCTTC.

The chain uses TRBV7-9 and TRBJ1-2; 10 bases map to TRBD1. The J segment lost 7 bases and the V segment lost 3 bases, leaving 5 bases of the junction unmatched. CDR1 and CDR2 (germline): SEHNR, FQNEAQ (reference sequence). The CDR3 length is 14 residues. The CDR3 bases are TGTGCCAGCAGCTTCGACAGGGGGCAGGGTGGCTACACCTTC. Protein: CASSFDRGQGGYTF.

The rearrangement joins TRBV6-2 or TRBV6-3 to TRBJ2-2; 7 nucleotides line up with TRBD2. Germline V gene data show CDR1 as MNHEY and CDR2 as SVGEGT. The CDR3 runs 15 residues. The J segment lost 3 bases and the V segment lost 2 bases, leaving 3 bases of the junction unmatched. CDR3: CASSYRGVDTGELFF. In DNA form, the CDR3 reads TGTGCCAGCAGTTACCGGGGGGTTGACACCGGGGAGCTGTTTTTT.

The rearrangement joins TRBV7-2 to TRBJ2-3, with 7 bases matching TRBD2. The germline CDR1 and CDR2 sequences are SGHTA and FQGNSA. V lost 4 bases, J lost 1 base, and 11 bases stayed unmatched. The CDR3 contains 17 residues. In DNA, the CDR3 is TGTGCCAGCAGCTCCCGGAGGTCGGGAGGTCGCACAGATACGCAGTATTTT. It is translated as CASSSRRSGGRTDTQYF.

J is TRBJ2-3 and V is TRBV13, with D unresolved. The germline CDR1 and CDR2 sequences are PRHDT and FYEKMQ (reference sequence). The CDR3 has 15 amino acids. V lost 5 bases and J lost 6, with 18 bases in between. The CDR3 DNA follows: TGTGCCAGCAGCCCTCGGCGGTTAGGTGGGGATACGCAGTATTTT. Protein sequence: CASSPRRLGGDTQYF.